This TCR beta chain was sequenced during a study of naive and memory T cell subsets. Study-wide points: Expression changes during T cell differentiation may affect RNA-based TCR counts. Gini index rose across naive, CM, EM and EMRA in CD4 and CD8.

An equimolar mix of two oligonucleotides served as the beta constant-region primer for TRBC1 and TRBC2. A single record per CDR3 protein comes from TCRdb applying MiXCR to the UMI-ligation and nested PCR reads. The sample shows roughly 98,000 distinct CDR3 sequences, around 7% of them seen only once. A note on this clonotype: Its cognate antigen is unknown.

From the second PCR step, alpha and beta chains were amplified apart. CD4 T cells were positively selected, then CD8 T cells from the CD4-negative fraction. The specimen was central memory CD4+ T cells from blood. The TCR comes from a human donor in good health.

CDR3 sequence reads: CSVRGSSYNEQFF. The CDR3 nucleotides are TGCAGCGTTCGGGGGAGCTCCTACAATGAGCAGTTCTTC. The rearrangement uses TRBV29-1 and TRBJ2-1; D perhaps matches TRBD2 (6 bases). V was trimmed by 5 bases and J by 0 bases, leaving 8 bases between them. Germline V gene sequence: CDR1 SQVTM, CDR2 ANQGSEA. The CDR3 spans 13 residues.